This TCR beta chain was identified in a study of early stage breast cancer tumors. Study background: Of approximately 16 invasive breast tumors, about a dozen were hormone receptor-positive, HER2-negative.

There are a few counts of this clone. What it recognizes is unknown. Sequenced by immunoSEQ multiplex PCR; TCRdb stores in-frame clones only, minus some. The top ten clones hold 4% to 5% of a sample with roughly 30,000 clones, roughly 81% of them seen once. Study observations and caveats: Blood repertoires resembled normal breast more than tumor.

Trimming cost V 8 bases and J 8 bases, with 15 bases left between them. The CDR3 loop spans 12 amino acids. Germline CDR1 is MDHEN and CDR2 is SYDVKM. Sequencing input: blood. The clonotype comes from a person between 35 and 49 years old with breast cancer. The rearrangement joins TRBV28 to TRBJ1-2, with D perhaps TRBD1 (6 bases). CDR3: CASSLQGYGYTF. The CDR3 DNA follows: TGTGCCAGCTCCCTCCAGGGGTACGGCTACACCTTC.